The 18 T cell receptor beta chains given below trace back to one sample, sequenced in a study of blood T cell repertoires in COVID-19. The table came from immunoSEQ multiplex PCR; TCRdb's copy has only in-frame clones and leaves some out. The sample comprises around 62,000 clones, 88% of which are singletons, and roughly 9.1% rests with the top ten. Sample: PBMCs or T cells enriched from blood (not recorded which). Receptors originate from a middle-aged woman who had recovered from COVID-19.

The table lists this clone with a count of one. The V call is TRBV25-1, the J call TRBJ1-1; D is possibly TRBD1 (6 bases). The length of the CDR3 is 15 residues. V was cut by 0 bases and J by 4 bases, with 12 bases left in between. The germline gives CDR1 MGHDK, CDR2 SYGVNS. The CDR3 is CASSEYRGDGTEAFF. The DNA for the CDR3 is TGTGCCAGCAGTGAATACAGGGGAGATGGCACTGAAGCTTTCTTT.

The gene calls are TRBV3-1 (or the pseudogene TRBV3-2) and TRBJ1-1, with a tentative D call TRBD1 (5 bases). Germline lookup yields CDR1 LGHDT and CDR2 YNNKEL (reference sequence). There are 12 residues in the CDR3. Trimming stripped 4 bases from V and 4 bases from J, with 7 bases between. The CDR3 sequence is CASSRQFTEAFF. In nucleotides, the CDR3 is TGTGCCAGCAGCCGACAGTTCACTGAAGCTTTCTTT.

The chain couples TRBV5-1 to TRBJ1-3; 7 bases are shared with TRBD1. Germline-derived CDR1 and CDR2 are SGHRS and YFSETQ. The trim removed 0 bases at V and 1 base at J, leaving 4 bases unmatched. CDR3 length: 16 amino acids. The CDR3 region is CASSLAGRGSGNTIYF. CDR3 nucleotide sequence: TGCGCCAGCAGCTTGGCTGGCAGGGGGTCTGGAAACACCATATATTTT.

The genes are TRBV6-5 and TRBJ1-1; D remains unclear. The ends were cut back, 4 bases at V and 1 base at J, with 10 bases in the middle. The CDR3 runs 14 residues. Germline V gene lookup returns CDR1 MNHEY and CDR2 SVGAGI. CDR3 sequence (DNA): TGTGCCAGCAGTTCACCGGCAGGGAACACTGAAGCTTTCTTT. The encoded protein is CASSSPAGNTEAFF.

CDR3 DNA: TGTGCCAGCAGCCTATCGGGGGGCTACAATCAGCCCCAGCATTTT. It encodes CASSLSGGYNQPQHF. This sequence joins TRBV7-8 and TRBJ1-5; perhaps TRBD1 as D (6 bases). Trimming removed 5 bases from V and 3 bases from J, with 14 bases in between. The germline V gene has CDR1 SGHVS and CDR2 FQNEAQ. This CDR3 region has 15 residues.

The chain couples TRBV5-6 to TRBJ1-4, with 7 bases identical to TRBD1. Per germline, CDR1 SGHDT and CDR2 YYEEEE. Unmatched junction bases numbered 9, after V lost 4 bases and J lost 6 bases. This CDR3 region has 15 residues. CDR3: CASSLYRGIDEKLFF. For the CDR3, the DNA is TGTGCCAGCAGCCTCTACAGGGGTATCGATGAAAAACTGTTTTTT.

The chain recombines TRBV19 with TRBJ1-3; D uncertain. The CDR3 sequence is 16 residues long. Germline CDR1 LNHDA, CDR2 SQIVND (reference sequence). Trimming took off 0 bases at V and 0 bases at J, with 9 bases between the two ends. The CDR3 sequence: CASSIERKSSGNTIYF. CDR3 DNA: TGTGCCAGTAGTATAGAGCGCAAGAGCTCTGGAAACACCATATATTTT.

The chain uses TRBV5-1 and TRBJ2-5, with 10 nucleotides matching TRBD2. The CDR3 is made up of 15 amino acids. CDR1 is SGHRS and CDR2 is YFSETQ in the germline V gene. Trimming cost V 2 bases and J 5 bases; bases outside gene matches: 6. CDR3 nucleotide sequence: TGCGCCAGCAGCTTAAGCGGGGGGGCTTTCGAGACCCAGTACTTC. Translated: CASSLSGGAFETQYF.

The V and J genes are TRBV19 and TRBJ1-4; D is undetermined. Germline V gene lookup returns CDR1 LNHDA and CDR2 SQIVND (reference sequence). There are 15 residues in the CDR3. The V gene lost 3 bases and the J gene lost 6 bases, with 14 bases spanning the gap. The CDR3 DNA reads as TGTGCCAGTAGTATTCGGGGAGGGTTGGATGAAAAACTGTTTTTT. Translated: CASSIRGGLDEKLFF.

The genes are TRBV11-2 and TRBJ1-4, with TRBD1 matching 9 bases. The V gene end was trimmed by 4 bases and the J gene end by 8 bases; junction bases not matched to a gene: 8. Germline V gives CDR1 SGHAT, CDR2 FQNNGV. The CDR3 sequence is 15 residues long. The CDR3, as DNA: TGTGCCAGCAGCTGGGGGACAGGGATCGGGGAAAAACTGTTTTTT. Amino acid sequence: CASSWGTGIGEKLFF. The full variable domain, its missing parts supplied by reference TRBV11-2 and TRBJ1-4, is EAGVAQSPRYKIIEKRQSVAFWCNPISGHATLYWYQQILGQGPKLLIQFQNNGVVDDSQLPKDRFSAERLKGVDSTLKIQPAKLEDSAVYLCASSWGTGIGEKLFFGSGTQLSVL.

The chain carries TRBV3-1 (or the pseudogene TRBV3-2) and TRBJ2-5; TRBD2 aligns across 7 bases. The CDR3 covers 15 residues. V trimming: 3 bases; J trimming: 2 bases; junction bases outside the gene matches: 6. Germline V CDR1 and CDR2: LGHDT, YNNKEL (reference sequence). CDR3 sequence (DNA): TGTGCCAGCAGCCACGTGAAAGCGGGACAAGAGACCCAGTACTTC. It yields the protein CASSHVKAGQETQYF.

A single count supports this clone. In DNA, the CDR3 is TGTGCTAGTGGTTTGGGACAGGCGGACCCAGGCCTTGGGGGGGAACTGTTTTTT. Its protein product is CASGLGQADPGLGGELFF. The V call is TRBV12-5, the J call TRBJ1-4; tentatively, D is TRBD1 (6 bases). V gave up 1 base and J gave up 12 bases, with 27 bases separating them. The germline V gene has CDR1 LGHNT and CDR2 FRNRAP. The CDR3 is made up of 18 amino acids.

The table lists this clone with a few counts. The V call is TRBV19, the J call TRBJ1-5; 10 bases align to TRBD1. The ends lost 6 bases at V and 0 bases at J; junction bases unmatched: 2. The CDR3 spans 15 residues. Germline-derived CDR1 and CDR2 are LNHDA and SQIVND (reference sequence). This CDR3 is CASSRQGASNQPQHF. The CDR3 DNA reads as TGTGCCAGTAGCCGACAGGGGGCTAGCAATCAGCCCCAGCATTTT. The full variable domain, completed using reference TRBV19 and TRBJ1-5, is DGGITQSPKYLFRKEGQNVTLSCEQNLNHDAMYWYRQDPGQGLRLIYYSQIVNDFQKGDIAEGYSVSREKKESFPLTVTSAQKNPTAFYLCASSRQGASNQPQHFGDGTRLSIL.

The CDR3 bases are TGCGCCAGCAGCTTCCTTGCGGCAACCTACAATGAGCAGTTCTTC. Amino acids: CASSFLAATYNEQFF. The chain uses TRBV5-1 and TRBJ2-1; D unclear. The V end was cut by 2 bases, the J end by 2 bases, with 11 bases between. The CDR3 is 15 amino acids. Germline loops: CDR1 SGHRS, CDR2 YFSETQ.

This chain joins TRBV6-5 and TRBJ2-3; a possible D gene is TRBD2 (6 bases). The CDR3 is 15 amino acids. V lost 2 bases and J lost 0, with 9 bases in between. Germline V lookup: CDR1 MNHEY, CDR2 SVGAGI. The CDR3 nucleotides are TGTGCCAGCAGTTACGGAGGGGCGAGCACAGATACGCAGTATTTT. Translating it yields CASSYGGASTDTQYF.

V and J are TRBV5-1 and TRBJ2-7; D may be TRBD1 (6 bases). CDR1 and CDR2 (germline): SGHRS, YFSETQ. This CDR3 comprises 17 residues. Deletions cut 0 bases from V and 1 base from J, with 17 bases between. The CDR3 spells CASSLARDSGASYEQYF. Written as DNA, the CDR3 is TGCGCCAGCAGCTTGGCACGAGACTCAGGGGCTTCCTACGAGCAGTACTTC.

V is TRBV2 and J is TRBJ2-1, with D hard to call. Trimming shortened V by 4 bases and J by 4 bases, and 8 bases separated the two germline ends. The germline CDR1 and CDR2 sequences are SNHLY and FYNNEI. CDR3 length: 13 residues. The CDR3 bases are TGTGCCAGCAGTGTTGGTCAGTACAATGAGCAGTTCTTC. It encodes CASSVGQYNEQFF.

This chain connects TRBV7-2 to TRBJ2-7; 12 nucleotides match TRBD2. The CDR3 is 16 residues long. The ends lost 5 bases at V and 9 bases at J; junction bases unmatched: 14. CDR1 is SGHTA, CDR2 FQGNSA, per germline. The CDR3 DNA is TGTGCCAGCAGCATCGGGACTAGCGGGTCCAGACTGCTGCAGTACTTC. Translated, it gives CASSIGTSGSRLLQYF.